This section outlines one TCR beta chain sequence together with its context. The sample belongs to a study of chronic HIV infection and antiretroviral therapy. The CDR3 extends over 10 amino acids. CDR1 is MGHDK, CDR2 SYGVNS, per germline. Trimming took off 8 bases at V and 4 bases at J, with 5 bases between the two ends. TCRdb itself ran the 5' RACE reads through MiXCR, one entry per CDR3 protein. Of approximately 47,000 distinct CDR3 sequences in the sample, 19% are singletons; the top ten hold around 2.8%. V usage is TRBV25-1 and J usage is TRBJ1-1, with D unresolved. The sample was peripheral blood. This TCR was sampled from an adult who had HIV and had not received antiretroviral therapy, or was an uninfected healthy control (not recorded which). The CDR3 coding sequence is TGTGCCAGCGGTAGCACTGAAGCTTTCTTT. This encodes CASGSTEAFF.